The sample holds many counts of the clone carrying this T cell receptor (beta chain). Time point meaning: before trial treatment. The data are from a study of low-dose radiotherapy and immunotherapy resistance in tumors. TRAV- and TRBV-specific primers primed first-strand cDNA, covering alpha and beta chains. TCR amplification involved 20 PCR cycles with a constant-region primer and V-primer adapter. TCRdb re-analysed the reads in MiXCR, keeping a single row per CDR3 protein. This table has some 82,000 distinct CDR3 sequences, about 19% appearing once. Germline CDR1 SNHLY, CDR2 FYNNEI. V shed 0 bases and J shed 5 bases, with 4 bases lying between them. CDR3 length: 13 amino acids.

The sequenced sample was PBMCs, obtained before treatment. The chain joins TRBV2 to TRBJ2-2, with unresolved D. This clonotype originated in a male donor with prostate cancer. The CDR3 sequence: CASSEAGTGELFF. The CDR3 DNA follows: TGTGCCAGCAGTGAAGCGGGGACCGGGGAGCTGTTTTTT.